A selection of T cell receptor beta chains follows, all from one sample in a study of shared clonotypes between healthy human individuals. Only in-frame clones appear in the TCRdb table, and some are missing; sequencing was by immunoSEQ multiplex PCR. The profile shows 650,000 to 750,000 clones, about 78% of them singletons. Sample: memory CD4+ T cells sorted from blood. These TCRs come from a woman aged 30 to 39 in good health. Both conserved end residues are part of each CDR3. The D gene is left open where the match is weak. Size tells how often a clone was seen (once, few, many) or the class of an expanded clone, and some rows leave it out.

v_gene: TRBV18
d_gene: -
j_gene: TRBJ2-2
abundance: many
CDR3nt: TGTGCCAGCTCACCACTGGCTCCATCCAACACCGGGGAGCTGTTTTTT
CDR3aa: CASSPLAPSNTGELFF

v_gene: TRBV14
d_gene: -
j_gene: TRBJ1-5
abundance: few
CDR3nt: TGTGCCAGCAGCCAGGGGTATCAGCCCCAGCATTTT
CDR3aa: CASSQGYQPQHF

v_gene: TRBV27
d_gene: -
j_gene: TRBJ2-5
abundance: -
CDR3nt: TGTGCCACCAGGAGTTCCGGGACTGGCCAAGAGACCCAGTACTTC
CDR3aa: CATRSSGTGQETQYF

v_gene: TRBV6-1
d_gene: -
j_gene: TRBJ1-5
abundance: -
CDR3nt: TGTGCCAGCAGTGAATCCGAACCTCATCAGCCCCAGCATTTT
CDR3aa: CASSESEPHQPQHF

v_gene: TRBV5-1
d_gene: TRBD2
j_gene: TRBJ2-3
abundance: few
CDR3nt: TGCGCCAGCAGGCATAGCGGGAGCACAGATACGCAGTATTTT
CDR3aa: CASRHSGSTDTQYF

v_gene: TRBV15
d_gene: TRBD1
j_gene: TRBJ2-3
abundance: -
CDR3nt: TGTGCCACCAGCAGTTCTGGACAGGGCCTTACAGATACGCAGTATTTT
CDR3aa: CATSSSGQGLTDTQYF

v_gene: TRBV28
d_gene: -
j_gene: TRBJ2-1
abundance: -
CDR3nt: TGTGCCAGCAGTTTAATTTGGGATGAGCAGTTCTTC
CDR3aa: CASSLIWDEQFF

v_gene: TRBV6-6
d_gene: -
j_gene: TRBJ1-1
abundance: -
CDR3nt: TGTGCCAGCAGTCTATTCACGAACACTGAAGCTTTCTTT
CDR3aa: CASSLFTNTEAFF

v_gene: TRBV5-8
d_gene: TRBD2
j_gene: TRBJ2-3
abundance: few
CDR3nt: TGTGCCAGCAGCTATGCCGGAACTAGCGACACAGATACGCAGTATTTT
CDR3aa: CASSYAGTSDTDTQYF

v_gene: TRBV7-2
d_gene: TRBD1
j_gene: TRBJ1-5
abundance: -
CDR3nt: TGTGCCAGCAGCTTAGCCCTGGACAGGGGCAATCAGCCCCAGCATTTT
CDR3aa: CASSLALDRGNQPQHF

v_gene: TRBV10-3
d_gene: -
j_gene: TRBJ1-5
abundance: -
CDR3nt: TGTGCCATCAGCCATAGGGAAGGTCAGCCCCAGCATTTT
CDR3aa: CAISHREGQPQHF

v_gene: TRBV5-1
d_gene: -
j_gene: TRBJ2-4
abundance: -
CDR3nt: TGCGCCAGCAGCTTGGTAGGCGGAATAGCCAAAAACATTCAGTACTTC
CDR3aa: CASSLVGGIAKNIQYF

v_gene: TRBV5-1
d_gene: -
j_gene: TRBJ2-1
abundance: -
CDR3nt: TGCGCCAGCAGCTTGGCGACGGGTTCGGGCAATGAGCAGTTCTTC
CDR3aa: CASSLATGSGNEQFF

v_gene: TRBV7-3
d_gene: -
j_gene: TRBJ2-2
abundance: few
CDR3nt: TGTGCCAGCAGCCTAGCTAGCGACACCGGGGAGCTGTTTTTT
CDR3aa: CASSLASDTGELFF

v_gene: TRBV9
d_gene: -
j_gene: TRBJ2-1
abundance: -
CDR3nt: TGTGCCAGCAGCTTAGGGGGATTCAATGAGCAGTTCTTC
CDR3aa: CASSLGGFNEQFF

v_gene: TRBV4-2
d_gene: -
j_gene: TRBJ2-2
abundance: -
CDR3nt: TGTGCCAGCAGCCAAGGATTCGGGGGCGAGAACACCGGGGAGCTGTTTTTT
CDR3aa: CASSQGFGGENTGELFF

v_gene: TRBV28
d_gene: TRBD1
j_gene: TRBJ2-7
abundance: -
CDR3nt: TGTGCCAGCAGGACCGACAGGGGGCACTACGAGCAGTACTTC
CDR3aa: CASRTDRGHYEQYF

v_gene: TRBV7-2
d_gene: -
j_gene: TRBJ2-7
abundance: -
CDR3nt: TGTGCCAGCAGCTTACAAAGGGACTCCTACGAGCAGTACTTC
CDR3aa: CASSLQRDSYEQYF